Listed here are 27 T cell receptor beta chains from one sample, sequenced in a study of technical replicates of blood from a few donors. Generated by immunoSEQ multiplex PCR, the TCRdb table keeps only in-frame clones and is missing some. Seen here are 70,000 to 80,000 clones, about nine tenths observed once, and the top ten hold roughly 0.41%. Sequencing was done on a sample of T cells isolated from PBMCs. The receptors come from a human donor in good health.

The V gene is TRBV18, the J gene TRBJ1-1; perhaps TRBD1 as D (5 bases). V shed 3 bases and J shed 3 bases, with 14 bases lying between them. The CDR3 extends over 15 amino acids. Germline assignment: CDR1 KGHSH and CDR2 LQKENI. DNA of the CDR3: TGTGCCAGCTCACCTCTCGCAGGGCAGGACACTGAAGCTTTCTTT. Protein sequence: CASSPLAGQDTEAFF.

The V and J genes are TRBV7-2 and TRBJ2-1; possible D gene TRBD2, 6 bases. Germline CDR1 reads SGHTA; CDR2 reads FQGNSA. This CDR3 comprises 15 residues. Trimming took off 6 bases at V and 4 bases at J, with 16 bases between the two ends. CDR3 sequence: CASSPGGTSYNEQFF. CDR3 DNA sequence: TGTGCCAGCAGTCCAGGCGGGACTTCATACAATGAGCAGTTCTTC.

V and J are TRBV7-8 and TRBJ1-1; D is ambiguous. V gave up 5 bases and J gave up 5 bases, with 6 bases separating them. CDR3 size: 11 residues. Germline CDR1 reads SGHVS; CDR2 reads FQNEAQ. This CDR3 reads CASSPGTEAFF. CDR3 nucleotides: TGTGCCAGCAGCCCCGGGACTGAAGCTTTCTTT.

This rearrangement joins TRBV6-1 to TRBJ1-1; D perhaps matches TRBD1 (6 bases). This CDR3 has 13 amino acids. The V gene's germline CDR1 is MNHNS and CDR2 SASEGT. V was clipped by 6 bases and J by 0 bases, with 8 bases between them. As DNA, the CDR3 is TGTGCCAGCAGGGGACAAGTGAACACTGAAGCTTTCTTT. This codes for CASRGQVNTEAFF.

The chain joins TRBV5-4 to TRBJ2-1; tentative D call: TRBD2 (5 bases). Germline values: CDR1 SGHNT, CDR2 YYREEE (reference sequence). This CDR3 spans 13 amino acids. The V end was cut by 0 bases, the J end by 9 bases, with 10 bases between. Written as DNA, the CDR3 is TGTGCCAGCAGCTTGGTTAGCGCTAGTGAGCAGTTCTTC. This codes for CASSLVSASEQFF.

The chain couples TRBV19 to TRBJ1-5; TRBD1 is a possible D gene (6 bases). The germline gives CDR1 LNHDA, CDR2 SQIVND (reference sequence). V shed 7 bases and J shed 1 base, with 11 bases lying between them. The length of the CDR3 is 14 residues. CDR3 protein: CASKRQVSNQPQHF. The CDR3 DNA is TGTGCCAGTAAGAGACAGGTGAGCAATCAGCCCCAGCATTTT.

This chain connects TRBV19 to TRBJ2-7; D is possibly TRBD1 (6 bases). Trimming stripped 6 bases from V and 1 base from J, with 10 bases between. The V gene's germline CDR1 is LNHDA and CDR2 SQIVND (reference sequence). The CDR3 is made up of 13 amino acids. CDR3 bases: TGTGCCAGTAGCAGGACAGCGTCCTACGAGCAGTACTTC. Its translation: CASSRTASYEQYF.

The chain recombines TRBV19 with TRBJ1-1; 8 nucleotides line up with TRBD1. The CDR3 loop spans 15 amino acids. CDR1 is LNHDA and CDR2 is SQIVND in the germline V gene (reference sequence). V lost 7 bases to trimming and J lost 4 bases; unmatched junction nucleotides: 11. This CDR3 reads CASTGLQGVVTEAFF. The DNA for the CDR3 is TGTGCCAGTACCGGCTTACAGGGGGTTGTCACTGAAGCTTTCTTT.

The DNA for the CDR3 is TGTGCCAGCAGCTCCTACAGGGAGTTCTCCTACGAGCAGTACTTC. Translated: CASSSYREFSYEQYF. This chain links TRBV5-6 with TRBJ2-7, with D tentatively TRBD1 (6 bases). The CDR3 spans 15 residues. V dropped 3 bases and J dropped 0 bases, with 13 bases sitting between them. The germline V gene has CDR1 SGHDT and CDR2 YYEEEE.

The gene calls are TRBV4-3 and TRBJ2-7; D not certain. CDR3 length: 15 amino acids. Germline lookup yields CDR1 LGHNA and CDR2 YSLEER. With 2 bases removed from V and 0 bases from J, the gap between germline ends came to 11 bases. The CDR3: CASSQYTVGSYEQYF. The DNA of the CDR3 is TGCGCCAGCAGCCAATATACAGTTGGCTCCTACGAGCAGTACTTC.

The chain carries TRBV30 and TRBJ2-1; 8 nucleotides match TRBD2. This CDR3 has 13 residues. The trim removed 5 bases at V and 4 bases at J, leaving 4 bases unmatched. Germline V lookup: CDR1 GTSNPN, CDR2 SVGIG (reference sequence). CDR3 amino acids: CAWGTSLYNEQFF. CDR3 bases: TGTGCCTGGGGGACTAGTCTATACAATGAGCAGTTCTTC. Based on the CDR3 plus reference TRBV30 and TRBJ2-1, the full variable domain is SQTIHQWPATLVQPVGSPLSLECTVEGTSNPNLYWYRQAAGRGLQLLFYSVGIGQISSEVPQNLSASRPQDRQFILSSKKLLLSDSGFYLCAWGTSLYNEQFFGPGTRLTVL.

The genes are TRBV2 and TRBJ2-7; possible D gene TRBD2, 6 bases. The V and J ends lost 7 bases and 6 bases respectively, with 16 bases between them. From germline, CDR1 is SNHLY and CDR2 FYNNEI. The CDR3 consists of 13 residues. CDR3 residues: CASIGQGGIEQYF. In DNA, the CDR3 is TGTGCCAGCATCGGTCAGGGAGGAATCGAGCAGTACTTC.

The chain is built from TRBV6-5 and TRBJ1-2, with 7 bases identical to TRBD1. CDR1 is MNHEY and CDR2 is SVGAGI in the germline V gene. J gave up 4 bases and V 1 base, and 6 bases lay outside the gene matches. This CDR3 spans 15 amino acids. The CDR3 bases are TGTGCCAGCAGTTACTTTGACAGGGCCTTCTATGGCTACACCTTC. Translated, it gives CASSYFDRAFYGYTF.

This chain uses TRBV9 with TRBJ2-7; no definite D call. The CDR3 covers 13 residues. Germline V gives CDR1 SGDLS, CDR2 YYNGEE. Trimming cost V 0 bases and J 7 bases, with 11 bases left between them. The CDR3 region has the DNA TGTGCCAGCAGCGTAGGGCACTATCAGGAGCAGTACTTC. It is translated as CASSVGHYQEQYF.

The rearrangement uses TRBV29-1 and TRBJ2-1; 11 nucleotides agree with TRBD2. V lost 2 bases, J lost 0 bases, and 6 bases stayed unmatched. Germline-derived CDR1 and CDR2 are SQVTM and ANQGSEA. There are 17 residues in the CDR3. Here the CDR3 reads CSVEPSGRFSSYNEQFF. The CDR3 DNA follows: TGCAGCGTTGAACCTAGCGGGAGGTTTAGCTCCTACAATGAGCAGTTCTTC.

This chain links TRBV28 with TRBJ1-4, with TRBD1 identical over 9 bases. The germline V gene encodes CDR1 MDHEN and CDR2 SYDVKM. The CDR3 spans 19 residues. Trimming removed 7 bases from V and 0 bases from J; junction bases left unmatched: 15. CDR3 coding DNA: TGTGCCAGCACCCCTATTCGGGGGACAGGGAAGGCAACTAATGAAAAACTGTTTTTT. Its translation: CASTPIRGTGKATNEKLFF.

This rearrangement joins TRBV6-5 to TRBJ1-2, with D maybe TRBD1 (6 bases). V was cut by 6 bases and J by 0 bases, with 14 bases left in between. CDR1 is MNHEY and CDR2 is SVGAGI in the germline V gene. This CDR3 is built from 15 residues. The CDR3: CASSSSPGANYGYTF. As DNA, the CDR3 is TGTGCCAGCAGCTCGTCGCCAGGGGCTAACTATGGCTACACCTTC.

A single count supports this clone. This chain joins TRBV4-2 and TRBJ2-6, with D possibly TRBD1 on 6 matching bases. V was clipped by 1 base and J by 2 bases, with 6 bases between them. Germline lookup yields CDR1 LGHNA and CDR2 YNFKEQ. The CDR3 length is 15 residues. CDR3 DNA sequence: TGTGCCAGCAGCCAAGGACAGGCTGGGGCCAACGTCCTGACTTTC. Translating gives CASSQGQAGANVLTF.

The chain recombines TRBV11-2 with TRBJ1-1; D is uncertain. V was pared by 5 bases and J by 1 base, with 5 bases between. The CDR3 runs to 12 residues. Germline lookup yields CDR1 SGHAT and CDR2 FQNNGV. The CDR3 DNA reads TGTGCCAGCAGCGAGCAGAACACTGAAGCTTTCTTT. The encoded protein is CASSEQNTEAFF.

CDR3 sequence: CASSFSGGDVEKLFF. Here the CDR3 DNA reads TGTGCCAGCAGCTTTTCGGGAGGGGATGTTGAAAAACTGTTTTTT. The chain carries TRBV5-8 and TRBJ1-4; a possible D gene is TRBD1 (5 bases). This CDR3 has 15 amino acids. Germline V gives CDR1 SGHTS, CDR2 YDEGEE. V dropped 2 bases and J dropped 7 bases, with 15 bases sitting between them.

This clone was found a few times. The chain couples TRBV30 to TRBJ1-5, with 7 bases fitting TRBD1. The germline gives CDR1 GTSNPN, CDR2 SVGIG (reference sequence). This CDR3 has 12 residues. Unmatched junction bases numbered 7, after V lost 5 bases and J lost 9 bases. CDR3 sequence: CAWDRVGGPQHF. The CDR3 nucleotides are TGTGCCTGGGACAGGGTGGGTGGGCCCCAGCATTTT.

In nucleotides, the CDR3 is TGCAGCGTAGCCTGGAACACTGAAGCTTTCTTT. Its translation: CSVAWNTEAFF. The chain uses TRBV29-1 and TRBJ1-1; no clear D. Germline values: CDR1 SQVTM, CDR2 ANQGSEA. The ends were cut back, 6 bases at V and 1 base at J, with 6 bases in the middle. This CDR3 is built from 11 residues.

V usage is TRBV28 and J usage is TRBJ2-7; a weak D match, TRBD2 (5 bases). Germline V gene sequence: CDR1 MDHEN, CDR2 SYDVKM. V dropped 2 bases and J dropped 3 bases, with 14 bases sitting between them. The CDR3 totals 15 residues. The CDR3 reads CASSLNGLRNYEQYF. The CDR3 DNA sequence: TGTGCCAGCAGTTTAAACGGACTTAGAAACTACGAGCAGTACTTC.

V is TRBV6-5 and J is TRBJ2-7, with TRBD2 identical over 8 bases. This CDR3 is built from 16 residues. The V gene's germline CDR1 is MNHEY and CDR2 SVGAGI. V lost 0 bases to trimming and J lost 1 base; unmatched junction nucleotides: 5. CDR3: CASSYSTGTRSYEQYF. CDR3 DNA: TGTGCCAGCAGTTACTCCACCGGGACTAGGTCCTACGAGCAGTACTTC.

The chain has TRBV30 and TRBJ1-2; D is unresolved. Trimming cost V 0 bases and J 2 bases, with 7 bases left between them. CDR3 length: 13 residues. CDR1 is GTSNPN, CDR2 SVGIG, per germline (reference sequence). This CDR3 is CAWSVMLNYGYTF. The CDR3 DNA sequence: TGTGCCTGGAGTGTAATGTTAAACTATGGCTACACCTTC.

This clone has only one observation. V is TRBV11-2 and J is TRBJ2-3, with 11 bases aligning to TRBD2. CDR3 length: 18 residues. The germline V gene has CDR1 SGHAT and CDR2 FQNNGV. V lost 1 base to trimming and J lost 0 bases; unmatched junction nucleotides: 6. CDR3 in DNA: TGTGCCAGCAGCTTAGGTAGCGGGAGGGGTAGAAGCACAGATACGCAGTATTTT. Protein sequence: CASSLGSGRGRSTDTQYF.

The chain employs TRBV14 and TRBJ2-1; 15 bases map to TRBD2. Per germline, CDR1 SGHDN and CDR2 FVKESK. The J segment lost 1 base and the V segment lost 2 bases, leaving 6 bases of the junction unmatched. The CDR3 spans 19 residues. This CDR3 is CASSQMGLAGGGSYNEQFF. The CDR3 nucleotides read TGTGCCAGCAGCCAAATGGGACTAGCGGGAGGAGGGTCCTACAATGAGCAGTTCTTC.